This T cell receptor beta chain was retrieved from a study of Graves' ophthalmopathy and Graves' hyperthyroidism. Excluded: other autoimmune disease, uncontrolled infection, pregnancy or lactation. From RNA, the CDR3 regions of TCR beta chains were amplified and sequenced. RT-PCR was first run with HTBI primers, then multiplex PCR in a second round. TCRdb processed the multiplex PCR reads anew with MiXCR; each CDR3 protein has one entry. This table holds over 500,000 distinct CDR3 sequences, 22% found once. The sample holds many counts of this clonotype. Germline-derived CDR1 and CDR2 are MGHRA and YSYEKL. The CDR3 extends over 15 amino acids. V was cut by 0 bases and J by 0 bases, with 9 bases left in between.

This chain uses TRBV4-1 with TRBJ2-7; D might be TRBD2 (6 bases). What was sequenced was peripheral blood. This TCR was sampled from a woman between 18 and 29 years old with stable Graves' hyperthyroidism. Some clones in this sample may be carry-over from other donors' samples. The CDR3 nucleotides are TGCGCCAGCAGCCAAGAAAGACTAGACTCCTACGAGCAGTACTTC. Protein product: CASSQERLDSYEQYF.